The 23 T cell receptor beta chains below were found in one sample sequenced in a study of cytomegalovirus exposure and HLA in healthy donors. PCR amplification relied on 60 Vbeta primers (plus 13 Jbeta primers). The assay was immunoSEQ multiplex PCR, and TCRdb's table has in-frame clones only and misses some. In the table there are under 150,000 clones, about 81% of which are singletons. The sequenced sample was PBMCs. The receptor set was obtained from a woman in her fifties or sixties in good health and CMV-seropositive.

The chain is built from TRBV4-1 and TRBJ2-1; maybe TRBD2 (5 bases). With 4 bases removed from V and 3 bases from J, the gap between germline ends came to 16 bases. The germline CDR1 and CDR2 sequences are MGHRA and YSYEKL. There are 16 residues in the CDR3. CDR3 sequence: CASSPSPGSFYNEQFF. Here the CDR3 DNA reads TGCGCCAGCAGCCCGTCTCCGGGATCCTTCTACAATGAGCAGTTCTTC.

The chain couples TRBV2 to TRBJ2-7, with 7 nucleotides matching TRBD1. The CDR3 is 16 amino acids. V lost 4 bases to trimming and J lost 5 bases; unmatched junction nucleotides: 14. Per the germline V gene, CDR1 is SNHLY and CDR2 is FYNNEI. CDR3 in DNA: TGTGCCAGCAGTGCGACTCAAGGGGGCGTAAAACACGAGCAGTACTTC. Translation gives CASSATQGGVKHEQYF.

This chain connects TRBV5-1 to TRBJ2-3; 9 positions agree with TRBD1. Germline assignment: CDR1 SGHRS and CDR2 YFSETQ. Trimming cost V 5 bases and J 3 bases; bases outside gene matches: 7. This CDR3 has 15 amino acids. CDR3 amino acids: CASREGQGGTDTQYF. Written as DNA, the CDR3 is TGCGCCAGCAGGGAGGGACAGGGCGGGACAGATACGCAGTATTTT.

The V and J genes are TRBV6-1 and TRBJ2-1, with TRBD1 as a possible D gene (6 bases). The CDR3 is 17 residues long. The ends were cut back, 4 bases at V and 2 bases at J, with 18 bases in the middle. CDR1 and CDR2 from the germline V gene are MNHNS and SASEGT. CDR3 sequence reads: CASSGPEGVATYNEQFF. The CDR3 bases are TGTGCCAGCAGTGGCCCTGAGGGGGTAGCGACCTACAATGAGCAGTTCTTC.

The chain carries TRBV5-4 and TRBJ1-2, with TRBD1 identical over 12 bases. The V gene's germline CDR1 is SGHNT and CDR2 YYREEE (reference sequence). Trimming at V came to 1 base and at J to 8 bases, leaving 6 bases not matched to a gene. The CDR3 has 15 amino acids. The CDR3 protein is CASSLKGQGALGYTF. CDR3 coding DNA: TGTGCCAGCAGCTTGAAGGGACAGGGGGCGCTGGGCTACACCTTC.

The chain uses TRBV13 and TRBJ2-2, with 14 bases aligning to TRBD2. CDR3 length: 17 amino acids. V lost 5 bases, J lost 1 base, and 3 bases stayed unmatched. Germline lookup yields CDR1 PRHDT and CDR2 FYEKMQ (reference sequence). As DNA, the CDR3 is TGTGCCAGCAGCAAGGGACTAGCGGGAGAGAACACCGGGGAGCTGTTTTTT. Translation: CASSKGLAGENTGELFF.

V gene TRBV11-2 combines with J gene TRBJ2-3; D is perhaps TRBD2 (6 bases). The CDR3 extends over 17 amino acids. Germline assignment: CDR1 SGHAT and CDR2 FQNNGV. Trimming took 5 bases from V and 8 from J, leaving 26 bases between them. CDR3 sequence: CASSHPGRDSGIATQYF. CDR3 nucleotide sequence: TGTGCCAGCAGCCATCCGGGGCGGGACTCCGGGATAGCTACGCAGTATTTT.

V is TRBV2 and J is TRBJ2-5; D may be TRBD1 (5 bases). Germline V gene lookup returns CDR1 SNHLY and CDR2 FYNNEI. Trimming pared 5 bases from V and 2 bases from J, leaving 18 bases between. There are 16 residues in the CDR3. CDR3 residues: CASSFDPRQIQETQYF. In DNA form, the CDR3 reads TGTGCCAGCAGTTTCGACCCAAGACAGATTCAAGAGACCCAGTACTTC.

The V call is TRBV11-1, the J call TRBJ1-2; 10 bases agree with TRBD1. There are 16 residues in the CDR3. The V and J ends lost 4 bases and 8 bases, in that order; junction bases with no gene match: 13. The germline CDR1 and CDR2 sequences are SGHAT and FQDESV (reference sequence). The CDR3 DNA sequence: TGTGCCAGCAGCTCCAGGCGGGACAGGGGTACAGGAGGCTACACCTTC. Protein sequence: CASSSRRDRGTGGYTF.

The V gene is TRBV5-5, the J gene TRBJ2-1, with TRBD2 matching 7 bases. From germline, CDR1 is SGHKS and CDR2 YYEKEE (reference sequence). V was clipped by 2 bases and J by 2 bases; unmatched bases: 4. This CDR3 is built from 15 residues. For the CDR3, the DNA is TGTGCCAGCAGCTTCCTAGCGGCCACCTACAATGAGCAGTTCTTC. Its protein is CASSFLAATYNEQFF.

The rearrangement links TRBV7-8 to TRBJ1-5, with 8 bases fitting TRBD1. CDR1 and CDR2 (germline): SGHVS, FQNEAQ. This CDR3 is 15 amino acids long. J lost 6 bases, V lost 0 bases, and 4 bases had no gene match. This CDR3 reads CASSLATGAGQPQHF. The CDR3 DNA is TGTGCCAGCAGCTTAGCGACAGGGGCCGGTCAGCCCCAGCATTTT.

The DNA for the CDR3 is TGCGCCAGCAGCCCCGGACAAACTCCGGATACGCAGTATTTT. It translates to CASSPGQTPDTQYF. V is TRBV5-1 and J is TRBJ2-3; D may be TRBD1 (5 bases). The CDR3 has 14 residues. Trimming pared 4 bases from V and 6 bases from J, leaving 15 bases between. Germline CDR1 SGHRS, CDR2 YFSETQ.

CDR3 nucleotides: TGTGCCAGCAGTGTGGGGTACCAGGGGGCCTATGGCTACACCTTC. Translation: CASSVGYQGAYGYTF. This rearrangement joins TRBV2 to TRBJ1-2; 8 bases line up with TRBD1. Germline V gene sequence: CDR1 SNHLY, CDR2 FYNNEI. Trimming took 4 bases from V and 4 from J; bases not matched to a gene: 8. CDR3 length equals 15 residues.

The rearrangement uses TRBV15 and TRBJ1-5; D is unresolved. CDR3 length equals 16 residues. Germline V CDR1 and CDR2: LNHNV, YYDKDF (reference sequence). Trimming pared 1 base from V and 1 base from J, leaving 11 bases between. The CDR3 reads CATSRGEGGSNQPQHF. CDR3 DNA sequence: TGTGCCACCAGCAGAGGGGAGGGTGGGAGCAATCAGCCCCAGCATTTT.

V is TRBV19 and J is TRBJ1-5; D is unresolved. The germline V gene encodes CDR1 LNHDA and CDR2 SQIVND (reference sequence). This CDR3 has 13 residues. V was clipped by 6 bases and J by 4 bases, with 10 bases between them. The CDR3 region has the DNA TGTGCCAGTAGCGCCTCGGGGAATCAGCCCCAGCATTTT. This codes for CASSASGNQPQHF.

This clone appeared a single time. The rearrangement uses TRBV7-9 and TRBJ2-3; D not resolved. V shed 4 bases and J shed 2 bases, with 4 bases lying between them. This CDR3 is built from 12 residues. CDR1 is SEHNR and CDR2 is FQNEAQ in the germline V gene (reference sequence). CDR3 protein: CASSYYTDTQYF. The DNA for the CDR3 is TGTGCCAGCAGCTATTACACAGATACGCAGTATTTT.

This chain uses TRBV2 with TRBJ1-1; TRBD1 matches at 10 bases. The length of the CDR3 is 14 residues. J lost 2 bases, V lost 8 bases, and 5 bases had no gene match. In germline, CDR1 is SNHLY, CDR2 FYNNEI. This CDR3 reads CASPRDRGNTEAFF. For the CDR3, the DNA is TGTGCCAGCCCTCGGGACAGGGGTAACACTGAAGCTTTCTTT. Filled out from reference TRBV2 and TRBJ1-1, the complete variable domain reads EPEVTQTPSHQVTQMGQEVILRCVPISNHLYFYWYRQILGQKVEFLVSFYNNEISEKSEIFDDQFSVERPDGSNFTLKIRSTKLEDSAMYFCASPRDRGNTEAFFGQGTRLTVV.

The J gene is TRBJ2-1, the V gene TRBV11-2; 7 nucleotides line up with TRBD2. The CDR3 extends over 17 amino acids. V dropped 5 bases and J dropped 7; count of bases not matched to a gene: 17. Per the germline V gene, CDR1 is SGHAT and CDR2 is FQNNGV. The CDR3 loop reads CASSPFRLGRALNEQFF. CDR3 bases: TGTGCCAGCAGCCCTTTTCGGCTTGGGAGGGCCTTAAATGAGCAGTTCTTC.

In DNA, the CDR3 is TGTGCCAGCAGGAACCTAGCGGGTACCAATGAGCAGTTCTTC. Residues: CASRNLAGTNEQFF. The genes are TRBV7-2 and TRBJ2-1; 8 nucleotides match TRBD2. This CDR3 has 14 residues. Germline trimming cut 6 bases from V and 6 bases from J; bases unmatched to any gene: 7. Germline V gene lookup returns CDR1 SGHTA and CDR2 FQGNSA.

The chain links TRBV19 to TRBJ1-1; D uncertain. Germline V gene lookup returns CDR1 LNHDA and CDR2 SQIVND (reference sequence). V was clipped by 3 bases and J by 3 bases, with 8 bases between them. CDR3 length: 13 amino acids. The CDR3 loop is CASSISSHTEAFF. The CDR3 region has the DNA TGTGCCAGTAGTATCAGTTCCCACACTGAAGCTTTCTTT.

The genes are TRBV5-1 and TRBJ2-5; 7 bases are shared with TRBD1. Germline V gives CDR1 SGHRS, CDR2 YFSETQ. The CDR3 consists of 14 residues. Unmatched junction bases numbered 9, after V lost 5 bases and J lost 5 bases. CDR3 in DNA: TGCGCCAGCAGTCCGGGACAGACGGGTGAGACCCAGTACTTC. Protein sequence: CASSPGQTGETQYF.

The chain links TRBV27 to TRBJ2-7; TRBD1 matches 8 bases. Trimming took 5 bases from V and 1 from J; bases not matched to a gene: 19. Germline V gives CDR1 MNHEY, CDR2 SMNVEV (reference sequence). This CDR3 is built from 19 residues. CDR3 DNA: TGTGCCAGCAGTCCCTCTCCGGGACAGGTTTCCCTCGGGTCCTACGAGCAGTACTTC. Protein product: CASSPSPGQVSLGSYEQYF.

The rearrangement links TRBV6-7 to TRBJ1-1; possibly TRBD1 for D (6 bases). TRBV6-7 is treated as an ORF (open reading frame) with a function not yet certain. Trimming took 0 bases from V and 3 from J, leaving 11 bases between them. The CDR3 totals 15 residues. The CDR3 loop reads CASSYSAQGDTEAFF. For the CDR3, the DNA is TGTGCCAGCAGTTACTCAGCACAGGGTGACACTGAAGCTTTCTTT.